The 10 T cell receptor beta chains below were found in one sample sequenced in a study of cytomegalovirus exposure and HLA in healthy donors. The PCR employed 60 Vbeta primers together with 13 Jbeta primers. Assay used: immunoSEQ multiplex PCR; TCRdb lists only in-frame clones, some missing. The sample includes 120,000 to 150,000 clones, roughly 80% of them seen just once. The source material was PBMCs. The receptor source for this set is a man younger than 30 in good health and CMV-seronegative.

This chain's CDR3 is CASSLLGEETQYF. CDR3 nucleotides: TGTGCCAGCAGCTTGCTGGGAGAAGAGACCCAGTACTTC. The rearrangement uses TRBV5-4 and TRBJ2-5; D perhaps matches TRBD2 (5 bases). The CDR3 loop spans 13 amino acids. CDR1 and CDR2 (germline): SGHNT, YYREEE (reference sequence). V shed 1 base and J shed 3 bases, with 7 bases lying between them.

The chain joins TRBV7-2 to TRBJ1-2; 8 bases line up with TRBD1. Germline CDR1 and CDR2: SGHTA and FQGNSA. V lost 5 bases and J lost 5; bases outside the gene matches: 10. CDR3 length equals 15 residues. The CDR3 DNA is TGTGCCAGCAGCCCGGACAGGGCAGGAGATTATGGCTACACCTTC. It translates to CASSPDRAGDYGYTF.

This clone was detected a few times. CDR3 amino acids: CASSTPRDRGNEQFF. DNA for the CDR3: TGTGCCAGCAGCACACCCCGGGACAGGGGAAATGAGCAGTTCTTC. V is TRBV13 and J is TRBJ2-1; 10 nucleotides agree with TRBD1. This CDR3 comprises 15 residues. Losses at the gene ends were 5 bases for V and 7 bases for J; bases not matched to a gene: 8. CDR1 and CDR2 from the germline V gene are PRHDT and FYEKMQ (reference sequence). The complete variable domain, with remaining parts taken from reference TRBV13 and TRBJ2-1, reads AAGVIQSPRHLIKEKRETATLKCYPIPRHDTVYWYQQGPGQDPQFLISFYEKMQSDKGSIPDRFSAQQFSDYHSELNMSSLELGDSALYFCASSTPRDRGNEQFFGPGTRLTVL.

The chain uses TRBV7-2 and TRBJ1-5; D call uncertain. The CDR3 has 15 amino acids. V lost 6 bases and J lost 2, with 14 bases in between. The germline V gene has CDR1 SGHTA and CDR2 FQGNSA. The CDR3 spells CASRRRVEGNQPQHF. The CDR3, as DNA: TGTGCCAGCAGACGAAGGGTGGAGGGCAATCAGCCCCAGCATTTT.

The V call is TRBV7-2, the J call TRBJ2-7, with TRBD1 matching 8 bases. In germline, CDR1 is SGHTA, CDR2 FQGNSA. The CDR3 contains 14 residues. V shed 5 bases and J 4 bases; nucleotides not matched to a gene: 7. The chain's CDR3 is CASSRTGPGYEQYF. CDR3 DNA sequence: TGTGCCAGCAGCCGGACAGGGCCGGGGTACGAGCAGTACTTC.

The chain combines TRBV2 with TRBJ2-7; D uncertain. The CDR3 length is 13 residues. V lost 3 bases to trimming and J lost 3 bases, with 9 bases between them. Germline assignment: CDR1 SNHLY and CDR2 FYNNEI. The DNA of the CDR3 is TGTGCCAGCAGTGATTCGGGTATCTACGAGCAGTACTTC. Translating it yields CASSDSGIYEQYF.

The chain has TRBV28 and TRBJ1-1; tentative D call: TRBD1 (5 bases). Germline V gene sequence: CDR1 MDHEN, CDR2 SYDVKM. The length of the CDR3 is 15 residues. Trimming pared 5 bases from V and 1 base from J, leaving 14 bases between. Here the CDR3 reads CASSRETRGNTEAFF. In DNA, the CDR3 is TGTGCCAGCAGTAGAGAAACAAGGGGGAACACTGAAGCTTTCTTT.

This chain uses TRBV18 with TRBJ1-3; D is possibly TRBD1 (5 bases). Per germline, CDR1 KGHSH and CDR2 LQKENI. CDR3 size: 16 residues. V was cut by 3 bases and J by 3 bases, with 15 bases left in between. CDR3 residues: CASSPQEGASGNTIYF. CDR3 sequence (DNA): TGTGCCAGCTCACCCCAGGAAGGGGCGAGTGGAAACACCATATATTTT.

This clone was observed a few times. The chain carries TRBV7-9 and TRBJ1-2; D uncertain. The CDR3 is made up of 14 amino acids. Per germline, CDR1 SEHNR and CDR2 FQNEAQ (reference sequence). V lost 0 bases and J lost 8, with 13 bases in between. The CDR3, as DNA: TGTGCCAGCAGCTTAGCGAGGGCAGGTCAAGGCTACACCTTC. This sequence encodes CASSLARAGQGYTF.

The J gene is TRBJ1-1, the V gene TRBV5-1; D possibly corresponds to TRBD1 (5 bases). The CDR3 is made up of 16 amino acids. The V gene's germline CDR1 is SGHRS and CDR2 YFSETQ. V gave up 0 bases and J gave up 1 base, with 13 bases separating them. For the CDR3, the DNA is TGCGCCAGCAGCTTGGCAGAGGTGGGGGGGAACACTGAAGCTTTCTTT. It encodes CASSLAEVGGNTEAFF.